This T cell receptor (beta chain) derives from a study of breast tumors, draining lymph nodes, adjacent tissues. Study-level findings and limits: Data only fit, rather than demonstrated, lymph node origin of most tumor T cells. Luminal-like breast cancer showed significantly greater tumor-nontumor repertoire similarity than basal-like breast cancer did. Findings are consistent with lymph node origin and intratumoral expansion of most tumor T cells. Tumor TCR diversity was below lymph nodes but above nontumor tissue.

Germline assignment: CDR1 MNHNY and CDR2 SVGAGI (reference sequence). Trimming shortened V by 2 bases and J by 8 bases, and 12 bases separated the two germline ends. The CDR3 extends over 13 amino acids. Comments on this clonotype: Its antigen is still unknown.

TCRdb re-derived calls from the multiplex PCR reads in MiXCR, one entry per CDR3 protein. The sample lists over 150,000 distinct CDR3 sequences; approximately 33% were seen once. Samples came from axillary lymph nodes draining the breast cancer. Source material: axillary lymph node tissue. This clonotype was sampled from a female donor with breast cancer. Some clones in this sample may be carry-over from other donors' samples. This rearrangement joins TRBV6-6 to TRBJ1-2; the D gene is possibly TRBD1 (5 bases). The CDR3 reads CASSYGLAGGYTF. DNA for the CDR3: TGTGCCAGCAGTTACGGGCTAGCAGGGGGCTACACCTTC.